The sequence of this T cell receptor beta chain was determined in a study of early stage breast cancer tumors. Study-wide findings and caveats: Tumors had about 2.5-fold higher T cell density and higher clonality than adjacent normal breast tissue.

Measured with immunoSEQ multiplex PCR; TCRdb has only the in-frame clones, and not every one. This table holds approximately 70,000 clones, 80% found once. With regard to this clone: Its antigen is undetermined.

The TCR comes from a person aged 35-55 years with breast cancer. The sequenced material came from blood.

The CDR3 sequence: CASSLSRTGYSEQYF. CDR3 in DNA: TGTGCCAGCAGTCTTTCTCGGACAGGGTATAGTGAGCAGTACTTC. This chain connects TRBV6-1 to TRBJ2-7; TRBD1 matches 8 bases. The germline CDR1 and CDR2 sequences are MNHNS and SASEGT. The CDR3 totals 15 residues. Trimming took 5 bases from V and 7 from J; bases not matched to a gene: 13.